This T cell receptor beta chain was obtained from a study of shared clonotypes between healthy human individuals. CD45RO-negative, CCR7-selected cells formed the naive CD8 fraction, which excluded terminally differentiated effector memory CD45RA+ cells. Germline V gene lookup returns CDR1 SGDLS and CDR2 YYNGEE. This CDR3 region has 18 residues. The ends lost 4 bases at V and 5 bases at J; junction bases unmatched: 14. About this clone: Antigen unknown.

Sequenced by immunoSEQ multiplex PCR; TCRdb stores in-frame clones only, minus some. The sample consists of over 2 million clones, approximately 94% of them appearing once. Study-wide results and limits: Researchers found naive subsets generally carried larger estimated richness than memory subsets.

Sequenced material: naive CD8+ T cells sorted from blood. The TCR originated in a man younger than 30 in good health. The chain links TRBV9 to TRBJ2-1, with 11 bases aligning to TRBD2. The CDR3 reads CASSPAGTSGRLDNEQFF. In DNA form, the CDR3 reads TGTGCCAGCAGCCCCGCTGGGACTAGCGGACGACTTGACAATGAGCAGTTCTTC.